This TCR beta chain was identified during a study of long-term antiretroviral therapy in people with HIV (dated by TCRdb to 2021 to 2024). About the investigation overall: The earliest samples were collected approximately a decade before the 2015 WHO recommendation for immediate ART, a period when ART was typically delayed until CD4 counts fell. A retrospective serial study tested whether ART initiation and durable HIV suppression were associated with changes in peripheral blood TRB repertoire composition and diversity. Among the approximately 32 participants with HIV, roughly eleven were female. A total of roughly 200 cryopreserved PBMC samples came from 25 to 30 adults with confirmed HIV infection and were collected serially over a mean of roughly 6 years (range 1-12). No cross-contamination during QIAcube processing was shown when test extractions of a monoclonal T-cell line were performed alongside 33 polyclonal samples.

The immunoSEQ hsTCRB v3.0 assay was used at survey level resolution to sequence the TRB variable region. A depth of roughly 35,000-55,000 T-cell genomes per sample was targeted for TRB sequencing. TRB libraries were pooled and sequenced on an Illumina MiSeq using a v3 150-cycle kit. Regarding the original processing steps: Repertoire analysis was performed in R inside a reproducible Nextflow workflow that covered QC, data transformation and analysis. LymphoSeq2, an R package for AIRR-Seq data exploration, was used to implement custom analyses. A handful of samples that produced fewer than 5000 total TRB sequences were removed, so 150 to 200 HIV repertoires were analyzed. Among the 180 to 200 HIV repertoires that were kept, under 60 were collected before ART initiation and more than 120 were collected after ART initiation. Repertoires were downsampled to 5000 TRB nucleotide sequences, and summary statistics were averaged over 100 downsampling iterations. The analysis kept only TRB sequences whose CDR3 regions were at least seven amino acids long. Diversity was assessed using a clonality score derived from Shannon entropy and using the Gini coefficient. Repertoire networks linked the top 5000 CDR3 amino acid sequences whenever two sequences differed by an edit distance of one. For TRB CDR3 amino acid sequences, antigen specificity groups and MHC restriction were predicted with GLIPH2. CDR3 amino acid sequences were matched against VDJdb and McPAS-TCR to flag known CMV, EBV, HIV or tissue antigen associations. Pre-ART, post-ART and control groups were compared with Wilcoxon signed-rank tests and Holm-Bonferroni correction. Not all clones reach the TCRdb copy of this immuneACCESS table, which keeps in-frame sequences only. Checked studies attribute under half of the gap to unresolved V genes and leave the rest unexplained. V and J calls and clone size are those listed in that table; D and trimming were worked out from the DNA. The sample table lists approximately 12,000 clones, 75% to 85% of them with a count of one. Together, the top ten hold about 17% of the sample.

The CDR3 contains 12 residues, cysteine and phenylalanine counted. Kept here is only the CDR3 DNA, which spans 36 bases and is read in frame from base 1. V has 10 bases trimmed and J has 7 bases trimmed; junction bases matching no gene number 7. CDR1 and CDR2, looked up from the germline V gene (reference sequence), are MNHEY and SMNVEV. This clone was seen once. Its antigen is currently not known. The input lacks base qualities; no much larger clone sits a single base away. To be included, a participant needed at least one PBMC sample from before ART initiation plus at least two post-ART samples. All participants with HIV were treated in the United States of America. Before DNA extraction, cryopreserved samples containing 1-10 million PBMC were thawed and washed. At the time of the earliest PBMC sample for each participant with HIV, ages ranged from about 23 to 60 years. Per participant, PBMC samples came from 1-4 timepoints prior to ART initiation and 2-8 timepoints following ART initiation, for a median of 7 samples. For every participant, serial HIV viral load, CD4+ T-cell count, ART history and demographic data were obtained. A Qiagen kit on a QIAcube was used to extract genomic DNA from unsorted PBMC, with samples processed in batches of 12.

Summary of the overall study and its limitations: Owing to limited PBMC availability, only the TCR beta chain was sequenced, without alpha chain pairing. At every time point, the repertoire was dominated by expanded TRB clones first identified before ART initiation, although this dominance fluctuated and, in many PLHIV, declined after ART. The samples were dated from about 2004 to 2018, and the ART regimens that were used may be less effective than current ART regimens. Compared with controls, HIV repertoires had narrower CDR3 length ranges, and the network structure pointed to an antigen-experienced repertoire that shifted only slightly toward naive after ART. No data were available on ART adherence, viral resistance or therapy changes, limiting inferences about post-ART repertoire changes. A significant increase in TRB diversity was found to be associated with ART initiation, although TRB diversity was observed to remain significantly below that of transplant donor controls even after long-term ART. Because cell numbers in pre-ART samples were limited, unsorted PBMC were profiled instead of sorted CD4+ and CD8+ T cells.

The clonotype originates from a man between 40 and 49 years old with HIV. The V and J genes are TRBV27 and TRBJ1-2, and 9 bases in between align with TRBD1. The material was unsorted PBMCs, obtained 3.4 years after starting antiretroviral therapy. The DNA reads as follows: TGTGCCACCATACAGGGGGCTACTGGCTACACCTTC. It is translated as CATIQGATGYTF.